This entry lists 5 T cell receptor beta chains sequenced from one sample in a study of cytomegalovirus exposure and HLA in healthy donors. A multiplex PCR was run with 60 Vbeta primers and 13 Jbeta primers. Method: immunoSEQ multiplex PCR; TCRdb's copy keeps in-frame clones and lacks some. This sample has 120,000 to 150,000 clones; over 60% occur once, and the top ten carry under 3%. Sequencing was performed on PBMCs. The source is a man between 40 and 49 years old in good health and CMV-seropositive.

The table lists this clone with a few counts. This chain connects TRBV14 to TRBJ2-2; maybe TRBD2 (6 bases). V was pared by 4 bases and J by 4 bases, with 16 bases between. The germline V gene has CDR1 SGHDN and CDR2 FVKESK. The CDR3 length is 16 residues. CDR3 in DNA: TGTGCCAGCAGCCGCCGGGACTTTTGGGGCACCGGGGAGCTGTTTTTT. Amino acids: CASSRRDFWGTGELFF. Looking up the rest from reference TRBV14 and TRBJ2-2 gives the full variable domain: EAGVTQFPSHSVIEKGQTVTLRCDPISGHDNLYWYRRVMGKEIKFLLHFVKESKQDESGMPNNRFLAERTGGTYSTLKVQPAELEDSGVYFCASSRRDFWGTGELFFGEGSRLTVL.

This clone was detected only once. This chain uses TRBV30 with TRBJ2-3; TRBD2 is a possible D gene (7 bases). Trimming took 3 bases from V and 1 from J, leaving 17 bases between them. Germline V CDR1 and CDR2: GTSNPN, SVGIG (reference sequence). The CDR3 consists of 16 residues. The CDR3 spells CAWRGPGEGRTDTQYF. For the CDR3, the DNA is TGTGCCTGGAGGGGACCAGGGGAGGGTCGCACAGATACGCAGTATTTT.

The rearrangement links TRBV6-5 to TRBJ1-2; D not resolved. The V gene lost 1 base and the J gene lost 7 bases, with 10 bases spanning the gap. Germline V gene data show CDR1 as MNHEY and CDR2 as SVGAGI. This CDR3 comprises 13 residues. CDR3 protein: CASSYYEVGGYTF. As DNA, the CDR3 is TGTGCCAGCAGTTACTACGAGGTCGGTGGCTACACCTTC.

The chain has TRBV15 and TRBJ1-2, with TRBD1 matching over 9 bases. The CDR3 loop spans 17 amino acids. With V trimmed by 3 bases and J by 4 bases, 12 bases remained unmatched. Per germline, CDR1 LNHNV and CDR2 YYDKDF (reference sequence). CDR3 nucleotides: TGTGCCACCAGCAGGGGAGGGGGACAGGGAGACGGCTATGGCTACACCTTC. This sequence encodes CATSRGGGQGDGYGYTF.

CDR3 residues: CSVQTGPRNQPQHF. The DNA of the CDR3 is TGCAGCGTCCAAACAGGCCCTCGCAATCAGCCCCAGCATTTT. The chain couples TRBV29-1 to TRBJ1-5, with D perhaps matching TRBD1 (5 bases). Looked up from germline, CDR1 is SQVTM and CDR2 is ANQGSEA. CDR3 length: 14 residues. V lost 6 bases, J lost 2 bases, and 14 bases lay in between.